The rows below give T cell receptor beta chains drawn from one sample of a study of response to subunit inactivated influenza vaccine. TCRdb processed the RT-PCR reads anew with MiXCR; each CDR3 protein has one entry. The table records about 300,000 distinct CDR3 sequences, about 20% of them present only once. The specimen comprised PBMCs from blood, sampled approximately 22 months after vaccination. All receptors derive from a man aged 50 to 69 who received an inactivated influenza vaccine. Both conserved end residues are part of each CDR3. Fields, in order: clone size, V gene, D gene, J gene, CDR3 protein, CDR3 DNA. The D gene is left open where the match is weak. Clone size, where shown, is once, few, many, or a class for clones that have expanded.

NA	TRBV18	NA	TRBJ1-1	CASSIGQATFSGTEAFF	TGTGCCAGCTCAATCGGCCAGGCGACCTTCTCGGGCACTGAAGCTTTCTTT
few	TRBV10-3	NA	TRBJ1-2	CAISSGVNNYGYTF	TGTGCCATCAGTTCTGGGGTTAATAACTATGGCTACACCTTC
once	TRBV5-6	TRBD1	TRBJ2-7	CASSLWGTVRSQYF	TGTGCCAGCAGCTTGTGGGGGACAGTACGGTCGCAGTACTTC
few	TRBV28	TRBD2	TRBJ2-5	CASSLAGGFQETQYF	TGTGCCAGCAGTCTAGCGGGGGGGTTCCAAGAGACCCAGTACTTC
few	TRBV10-2	NA	TRBJ1-5	CASSDGRANQPQHF	TGCGCCAGCAGTGACGGGAGGGCCAATCAGCCCCAGCATTTT
few	TRBV5-6	NA	TRBJ1-5	CASSFGQINQPQHF	TGTGCCAGCAGCTTTGGACAGATAAATCAGCCCCAGCATTTT
many	TRBV5-1	NA	TRBJ1-4	CASSSVTGEKLFF	TGCGCCAGCAGCTCCGTAACGGGGGAAAAACTGTTTTTT
NA	TRBV5-1	NA	TRBJ1-3	CASGSGSTGNTIYF	TGCGCCAGCGGTTCAGGGTCAACTGGAAACACCATATATTTT
many	TRBV12-3/TRBV12-4	NA	TRBJ1-2	CASSLVSGGYTF	TGTGCCAGCAGTTTAGTTTCCGGTGGCTACACCTTC
NA	TRBV13	NA	TRBJ2-7	CASSDTGKRDEQYF	TGTGCCAGCAGCGATACAGGGAAAAGGGACGAGCAGTACTTC
many	TRBV5-1	NA	TRBJ1-6	CASSLGNRDSPLHF	TGCGCCAGCAGCTTGGGTAACAGGGATTCACCCCTCCACTTT
few	TRBV4-2	NA	TRBJ1-1	CASSQEARENTEAFF	TGTGCCAGCAGCCAAGAGGCCAGGGAGAACACTGAAGCTTTCTTT
NA	TRBV20-1	NA	TRBJ1-5	CSARNTAVDNQPQHF	TGCAGTGCTAGAAATACGGCAGTGGACAATCAGCCCCAGCATTTT
NA	TRBV4-1	NA	TRBJ2-7	CASSQESGAYEQYF	TGCGCCAGCAGCCAAGAGTCTGGTGCCTACGAGCAGTACTTC
few	TRBV5-1	NA	TRBJ1-6	CASSSTPGQRNNSPLHF	TGCGCCAGCAGTTCTACTCCCGGACAGCGGAATAATTCACCCCTCCACTTT
NA	TRBV28	NA	TRBJ2-7	CASSLFLGNHLRQYF	TGTGCCAGCAGTTTATTTTTGGGAAACCATCTACGGCAGTACTTC
NA	TRBV12-3/TRBV12-4	NA	TRBJ2-7	CASSFRHGTYEQYF	TGTGCCAGCAGTTTCCGCCACGGAACCTACGAGCAGTACTTC
few	TRBV20-1	NA	TRBJ1-5	CSARADSNQPQHF	TGCAGTGCTAGAGCGGACAGCAATCAGCCCCAGCATTTT
few	TRBV7-2	NA	TRBJ2-2	CASSFSLTGELFF	TGTGCCAGCAGCTTTTCGTTGACCGGGGAGCTGTTTTTT
NA	TRBV18	TRBD1	TRBJ1-2	CASSPDRGEGYTF	TGTGCCAGCTCACCCGACAGGGGTGAGGGCTACACCTTC